This is a list of T cell receptor beta chains from one sample in a study of blood T cell repertoires in COVID-19. Sequencing used immunoSEQ multiplex PCR; TCRdb keeps in-frame clones, though not all of them. The sample has around 480,000 clones, approximately 89% seen once; the top ten hold about 12%. Sample: peripheral blood. Source of these receptors: a woman in her fifties or sixties with COVID-19, enrolled during active disease. The CDR3 runs from the conserved cysteine through the conserved F or W. The D gene is left open where the match is weak. The listing skips clone size in some rows; elsewhere it reads once, few, many or a size class.

D gene: TRBD1; clone size: few; V gene: TRBV30; J gene: TRBJ1-2; CDR3 protein: CAWSTGVYGYTF; CDR3 DNA: TGTGCCTGGAGCACAGGGGTATATGGCTACACCTTC
D gene: TRBD1; clone size: -; V gene: TRBV29-1; J gene: TRBJ1-4; CDR3 protein: CSVGLRQGEKLFF; CDR3 DNA: TGCAGCGTAGGACTTAGACAGGGAGAAAAACTGTTTTTT
D gene: -; clone size: -; V gene: TRBV19; J gene: TRBJ2-7; CDR3 protein: CASSNPGLGEEQYF; CDR3 DNA: TGTGCCAGTAGTAATCCAGGGTTAGGAGAGGAGCAGTACTTC
D gene: -; clone size: -; V gene: TRBV30; J gene: TRBJ1-2; CDR3 protein: CAGGWAGVGGYTF; CDR3 DNA: TGTGCCGGAGGATGGGCCGGGGTAGGTGGCTACACCTTC
D gene: -; clone size: -; V gene: TRBV7-3; J gene: TRBJ2-3; CDR3 protein: CASSLNPSTDTQYF; CDR3 DNA: TGTGCCAGCAGCTTAAATCCGAGCACAGATACGCAGTATTTT
D gene: TRBD1; clone size: once; V gene: TRBV27; J gene: TRBJ1-1; CDR3 protein: CASSLGLRGRLMNTEAFF; CDR3 DNA: TGTGCCAGCAGTTTAGGACTCAGGGGGCGCCTCATGAACACTGAAGCTTTCTTT
D gene: TRBD1; clone size: -; V gene: TRBV11-2; J gene: TRBJ1-1; CDR3 protein: CASSPGQGRSTEAFF; CDR3 DNA: TGTGCCAGCAGCCCCGGACAGGGACGAAGTACTGAAGCTTTCTTT
D gene: -; clone size: -; V gene: TRBV5-4; J gene: TRBJ2-1; CDR3 protein: CASSLGAYNEQFF; CDR3 DNA: TGTGCCAGCAGCTTGGGGGCTTACAATGAGCAGTTCTTC
D gene: -; clone size: -; V gene: TRBV6-6; J gene: TRBJ1-4; CDR3 protein: CASSYSAPGDEKLFF; CDR3 DNA: TGTGCCAGCAGTTACTCGGCACCGGGGGATGAAAAACTGTTTTTT
D gene: -; clone size: -; V gene: TRBV7-9; J gene: TRBJ2-3; CDR3 protein: CASSLMGVGTDTQYF; CDR3 DNA: TGTGCCAGCAGCCTCATGGGAGTAGGGACAGATACGCAGTATTTT
D gene: -; clone size: -; V gene: TRBV3-1/TRBV3-2; J gene: TRBJ2-1; CDR3 protein: CASSQTEYNEQFF; CDR3 DNA: TGTGCCAGCAGCCAAACAGAGTACAATGAGCAGTTCTTC
D gene: TRBD2; clone size: -; V gene: TRBV27; J gene: TRBJ2-5; CDR3 protein: CASSLSRGGGLQETQYF; CDR3 DNA: TGTGCCAGCAGTTTATCGAGAGGCGGGGGATTACAAGAGACCCAGTACTTC
D gene: -; clone size: -; V gene: TRBV5-6; J gene: TRBJ2-6; CDR3 protein: CASSSQGFWDSGANVLTF; CDR3 DNA: TGTGCCAGCAGCTCCCAGGGTTTTTGGGACTCTGGGGCCAACGTCCTGACTTTC
D gene: TRBD2; clone size: -; V gene: TRBV30; J gene: TRBJ2-1; CDR3 protein: CAWAIGGNYNEQFF; CDR3 DNA: TGTGCCTGGGCGATCGGGGGGAACTACAATGAGCAGTTCTTC
D gene: TRBD1; clone size: -; V gene: TRBV5-5; J gene: TRBJ2-2; CDR3 protein: CASSPFIQGASGELFF; CDR3 DNA: TGTGCCAGCAGCCCATTTATACAGGGGGCCTCCGGGGAGCTGTTTTTT
D gene: TRBD1; clone size: -; V gene: TRBV6-5; J gene: TRBJ1-1; CDR3 protein: CATRQGNTEAFF; CDR3 DNA: TGTGCCACTCGACAGGGCAACACTGAAGCTTTCTTT
D gene: -; clone size: -; V gene: TRBV6-5; J gene: TRBJ2-7; CDR3 protein: CASSYSMTAHEQYF; CDR3 DNA: TGTGCCAGCAGTTACTCGATGACAGCCCACGAGCAGTACTTC
D gene: TRBD1; clone size: -; V gene: TRBV27; J gene: TRBJ1-6; CDR3 protein: CASSLLQGADSPLHF; CDR3 DNA: TGTGCCAGCAGTTTGTTACAGGGGGCTGATTCACCCCTCCACTTT
D gene: TRBD1; clone size: -; V gene: TRBV7-2; J gene: TRBJ2-5; CDR3 protein: CASSLRHGQGSLKTQYF; CDR3 DNA: TGTGCCAGCAGCTTAAGACACGGACAGGGAAGCTTAAAGACCCAGTACTTC
D gene: TRBD1; clone size: -; V gene: TRBV10-3; J gene: TRBJ1-5; CDR3 protein: CAISPSGTAYSNQPQHF; CDR3 DNA: TGTGCCATCAGTCCTTCCGGGACAGCTTATAGCAATCAGCCCCAGCATTTT
D gene: -; clone size: -; V gene: TRBV29-1; J gene: TRBJ2-5; CDR3 protein: CSVEASEGETQYF; CDR3 DNA: TGCAGCGTTGAAGCCTCAGAGGGAGAGACCCAGTACTTC
D gene: -; clone size: -; V gene: TRBV28; J gene: TRBJ2-1; CDR3 protein: CASSFSRTGYNEQFF; CDR3 DNA: TGTGCCAGCAGTTTCTCCAGGACTGGATACAATGAGCAGTTCTTC
D gene: -; clone size: few; V gene: TRBV12-5; J gene: TRBJ1-1; CDR3 protein: CASGLVLGGNTEAFF; CDR3 DNA: TGTGCTAGTGGTTTGGTACTAGGGGGAAACACTGAAGCTTTCTTT
D gene: -; clone size: -; V gene: TRBV9; J gene: TRBJ1-3; CDR3 protein: CASSHRSGGNTIYF; CDR3 DNA: TGTGCCAGCAGCCACCGGTCGGGGGGAAACACCATATATTTT
D gene: TRBD2; clone size: few; V gene: TRBV5-8; J gene: TRBJ2-1; CDR3 protein: CASSLLAGALSYNEQFF; CDR3 DNA: TGTGCCAGCAGCTTACTAGCGGGGGCCCTCTCCTACAATGAGCAGTTCTTC
D gene: TRBD1; clone size: -; V gene: TRBV5-4; J gene: TRBJ1-2; CDR3 protein: CASRFTGGGYGYTF; CDR3 DNA: TGTGCCAGCAGGTTCACAGGGGGAGGCTATGGCTACACCTTC
D gene: TRBD1; clone size: -; V gene: TRBV30; J gene: TRBJ1-4; CDR3 protein: CAWRGTGVYEKLFF; CDR3 DNA: TGTGCCTGGAGGGGGACAGGGGTCTATGAAAAACTGTTTTTT
D gene: -; clone size: -; V gene: TRBV5-1; J gene: TRBJ2-7; CDR3 protein: CASSSKGQPRPHEQYF; CDR3 DNA: TGCGCCAGCAGCTCAAAAGGACAGCCCCGTCCGCACGAGCAGTACTTC
D gene: -; clone size: few; V gene: TRBV6-1; J gene: TRBJ1-2; CDR3 protein: CASSEKDTRPYGYTF; CDR3 DNA: TGTGCCAGCAGTGAAAAGGACACCCGCCCATATGGCTACACCTTC
D gene: TRBD1; clone size: -; V gene: TRBV24-1; J gene: TRBJ1-2; CDR3 protein: CATSDKTGGIYNGYTF; CDR3 DNA: TGTGCCACCAGTGACAAAACAGGGGGAATATACAATGGCTACACCTTC
D gene: -; clone size: -; V gene: TRBV6-6; J gene: TRBJ1-5; CDR3 protein: CASSLTSPRDTSFGNQPQHF; CDR3 DNA: TGTGCCAGCAGCCTAACCTCCCCCCGGGACACATCGTTTGGCAATCAGCCCCAGCATTTT
D gene: TRBD1; clone size: -; V gene: TRBV7-9; J gene: TRBJ1-1; CDR3 protein: CASGKQGPNTEAFF; CDR3 DNA: TGTGCCAGCGGTAAACAGGGGCCGAACACTGAAGCTTTCTTT
D gene: TRBD2; clone size: -; V gene: TRBV30; J gene: TRBJ2-5; CDR3 protein: CAWRNGGEETQYF; CDR3 DNA: TGTGCCTGGAGGAACGGGGGGGAGGAGACCCAGTACTTC
D gene: -; clone size: -; V gene: TRBV19; J gene: TRBJ1-2; CDR3 protein: CASSIAGVGYTF; CDR3 DNA: TGTGCCAGTAGTATTGCGGGGGTAGGCTACACCTTC
D gene: -; clone size: -; V gene: TRBV9; J gene: TRBJ2-1; CDR3 protein: CASSVGTYNEQFF; CDR3 DNA: TGTGCCAGCAGCGTAGGGACTTACAATGAGCAGTTCTTC
D gene: -; clone size: -; V gene: TRBV5-1; J gene: TRBJ2-1; CDR3 protein: CASSLAAGIVYNEQFF; CDR3 DNA: TGCGCCAGCAGCTTGGCCGCGGGTATCGTCTACAATGAGCAGTTCTTC
D gene: -; clone size: -; V gene: TRBV7-3; J gene: TRBJ1-3; CDR3 protein: CASSSPGRDSGNTIYF; CDR3 DNA: TGTGCCAGCAGCTCCCCGGGCAGGGACTCTGGAAACACCATATATTTT
D gene: TRBD1; clone size: few; V gene: TRBV19; J gene: TRBJ2-2; CDR3 protein: CASNEGAPPSTGELFF; CDR3 DNA: TGTGCCAGTAATGAGGGGGCCCCGCCGAGCACCGGGGAGCTGTTTTTT
D gene: -; clone size: -; V gene: TRBV10-2; J gene: TRBJ2-3; CDR3 protein: CASSGRTASDTDTQYF; CDR3 DNA: TGCGCCAGCAGTGGCCGGACAGCCTCCGATACAGATACGCAGTATTTT
D gene: -; clone size: -; V gene: TRBV5-1; J gene: TRBJ2-5; CDR3 protein: CASRLRTLAQETQYF; CDR3 DNA: TGCGCCAGCCGACTGCGGACACTAGCTCAAGAGACCCAGTACTTC
D gene: TRBD2; clone size: once; V gene: TRBV30; J gene: TRBJ2-1; CDR3 protein: CAWIPSGGAYNEQFF; CDR3 DNA: TGTGCCTGGATCCCAAGCGGGGGGGCCTACAATGAGCAGTTCTTC
D gene: TRBD1; clone size: -; V gene: TRBV28; J gene: TRBJ2-5; CDR3 protein: CASSQAQGAMETQYF; CDR3 DNA: TGTGCCAGCAGTCAAGCACAGGGGGCTATGGAGACCCAGTACTTC
D gene: -; clone size: -; V gene: TRBV4-1; J gene: TRBJ2-7; CDR3 protein: CASSQGRRSYEQYF; CDR3 DNA: TGCGCCAGCAGCCAGGGGAGGAGGTCCTACGAGCAGTACTTC
D gene: TRBD2; clone size: -; V gene: TRBV19; J gene: TRBJ2-7; CDR3 protein: CASSILAGKKGYEQYF; CDR3 DNA: TGTGCCAGTAGTATCCTAGCGGGGAAAAAAGGCTACGAGCAGTACTTC
D gene: TRBD1; clone size: -; V gene: TRBV6-5; J gene: TRBJ1-1; CDR3 protein: CASSYSHRGSTEAFF; CDR3 DNA: TGTGCCAGCAGTTACTCTCACAGGGGGTCCACTGAAGCTTTCTTT
D gene: -; clone size: -; V gene: TRBV19; J gene: TRBJ1-5; CDR3 protein: CASSGGSPNQPQHF; CDR3 DNA: TGTGCCAGCTCAGGCGGGAGCCCCAATCAGCCCCAGCATTTT
D gene: -; clone size: few; V gene: TRBV2; J gene: TRBJ1-3; CDR3 protein: CASSDVPSSGNTIYF; CDR3 DNA: TGTGCCAGCAGTGATGTCCCGAGCTCTGGAAACACCATATATTTT
D gene: -; clone size: -; V gene: TRBV3-1/TRBV3-2; J gene: TRBJ2-7; CDR3 protein: CASSQNNNHEQYF; CDR3 DNA: TGTGCCAGCAGCCAAAACAACAACCACGAGCAGTACTTC
D gene: TRBD1; clone size: few; V gene: TRBV5-5; J gene: TRBJ2-7; CDR3 protein: CASSFRDSNYEQYF; CDR3 DNA: TGTGCCAGCAGCTTCCGGGACAGCAACTACGAGCAGTACTTC
D gene: -; clone size: -; V gene: TRBV30; J gene: TRBJ1-1; CDR3 protein: CASDEGNTEAFF; CDR3 DNA: TGTGCCTCCGACGAGGGGAACACTGAAGCTTTCTTT
D gene: TRBD1; clone size: -; V gene: TRBV2; J gene: TRBJ1-4; CDR3 protein: CASSFEGARGSEKLFF; CDR3 DNA: TGTGCCAGCAGTTTCGAGGGGGCCAGGGGAAGTGAAAAACTGTTTTTT
D gene: TRBD1; clone size: -; V gene: TRBV28; J gene: TRBJ1-1; CDR3 protein: CASSLGTGPTEAFF; CDR3 DNA: TGTGCCAGCAGTTTAGGGACAGGGCCCACTGAAGCTTTCTTT
D gene: -; clone size: -; V gene: TRBV18; J gene: TRBJ1-1; CDR3 protein: CASSQGGDEAFF; CDR3 DNA: TGTGCCAGCTCACAGGGGGGGGATGAAGCTTTCTTT
D gene: -; clone size: -; V gene: TRBV5-5; J gene: TRBJ2-1; CDR3 protein: CASSFDIVLRNEQFF; CDR3 DNA: TGTGCCAGCAGCTTCGACATTGTCCTTAGGAATGAGCAGTTCTTC
D gene: -; clone size: few; V gene: TRBV28; J gene: TRBJ2-7; CDR3 protein: CASSWETYEQYF; CDR3 DNA: TGTGCCAGCAGTTGGGAGACCTACGAGCAGTACTTC
D gene: -; clone size: -; V gene: TRBV6-5; J gene: TRBJ1-1; CDR3 protein: CASRAQGRTEAFF; CDR3 DNA: TGTGCCAGCAGGGCACAGGGAAGGACTGAAGCTTTCTTT
D gene: -; clone size: -; V gene: TRBV9; J gene: TRBJ2-1; CDR3 protein: CASTPGTYYNEQFF; CDR3 DNA: TGTGCCAGCACGCCCGGGACTTACTACAATGAGCAGTTCTTC
D gene: TRBD1; clone size: -; V gene: TRBV5-1; J gene: TRBJ2-6; CDR3 protein: CASSLEGGTGDSGANVLTF; CDR3 DNA: TGCGCCAGCAGCTTGGAAGGTGGGACAGGGGATTCTGGGGCCAACGTCCTGACTTTC
D gene: -; clone size: once; V gene: TRBV19; J gene: TRBJ1-1; CDR3 protein: CASSGPLDSEAFF; CDR3 DNA: TGTGCCAGTAGTGGACCCCTCGACAGTGAAGCTTTCTTT
D gene: -; clone size: few; V gene: TRBV11-2; J gene: TRBJ1-2; CDR3 protein: CASSYPPGGKWGLNYGYTF; CDR3 DNA: TGTGCCAGCAGCTACCCCCCGGGGGGGAAATGGGGCCTGAACTATGGCTACACCTTC